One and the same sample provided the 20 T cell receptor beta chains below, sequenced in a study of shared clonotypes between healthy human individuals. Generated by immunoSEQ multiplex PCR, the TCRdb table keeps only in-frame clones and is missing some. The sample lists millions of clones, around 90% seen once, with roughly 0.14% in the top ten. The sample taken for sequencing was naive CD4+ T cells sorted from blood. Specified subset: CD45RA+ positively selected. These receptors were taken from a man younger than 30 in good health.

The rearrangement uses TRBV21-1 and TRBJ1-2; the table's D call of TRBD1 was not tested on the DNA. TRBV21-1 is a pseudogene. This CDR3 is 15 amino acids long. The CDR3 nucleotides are TGTGCCAGCAGAATGAGAGGGGGCTGTAACTATGGCTACACCTTC. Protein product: CASRMRGGCNYGYTF.

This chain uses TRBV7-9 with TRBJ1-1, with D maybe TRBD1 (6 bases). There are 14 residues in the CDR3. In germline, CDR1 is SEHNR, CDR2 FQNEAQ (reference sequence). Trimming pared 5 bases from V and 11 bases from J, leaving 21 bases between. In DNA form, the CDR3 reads TGTGCCAGCAGCCAAACCGGGACACCCAAAGGGGCTTTCTTT. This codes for CASSQTGTPKGAFF.

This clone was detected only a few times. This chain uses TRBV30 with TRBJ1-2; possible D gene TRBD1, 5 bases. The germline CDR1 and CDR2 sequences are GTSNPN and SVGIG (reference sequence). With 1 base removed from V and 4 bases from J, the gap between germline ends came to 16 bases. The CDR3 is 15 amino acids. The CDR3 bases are TGTGCCTGGAGTGAGCCGGGACCTACCCCCTATGGCTACACCTTC. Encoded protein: CAWSEPGPTPYGYTF.

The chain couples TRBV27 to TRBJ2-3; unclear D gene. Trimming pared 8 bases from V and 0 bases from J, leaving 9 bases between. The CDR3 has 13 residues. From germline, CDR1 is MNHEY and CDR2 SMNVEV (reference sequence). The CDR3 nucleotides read TGTGCCAGCCATAGGTTGAGCACAGATACGCAGTATTTT. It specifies CASHRLSTDTQYF.

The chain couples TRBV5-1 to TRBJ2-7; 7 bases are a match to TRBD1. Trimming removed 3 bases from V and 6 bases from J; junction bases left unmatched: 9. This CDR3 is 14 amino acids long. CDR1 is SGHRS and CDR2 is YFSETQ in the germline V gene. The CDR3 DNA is TGCGCCAGCAGCTCGGGACAGATCTCAGGCGAGCAGTACTTC. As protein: CASSSGQISGEQYF.

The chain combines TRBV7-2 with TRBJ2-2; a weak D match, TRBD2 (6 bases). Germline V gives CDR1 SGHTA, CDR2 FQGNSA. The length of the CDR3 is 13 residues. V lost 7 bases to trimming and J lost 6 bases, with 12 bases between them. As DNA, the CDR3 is TGTGCCAGCAAGCAGGGACTCGCCGGGGAGCTGTTTTTT. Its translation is CASKQGLAGELFF.

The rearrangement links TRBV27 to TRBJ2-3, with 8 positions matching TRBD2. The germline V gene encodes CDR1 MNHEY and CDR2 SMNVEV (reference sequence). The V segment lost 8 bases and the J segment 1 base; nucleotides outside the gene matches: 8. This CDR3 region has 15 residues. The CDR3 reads CASRGLAGGTDTQYF. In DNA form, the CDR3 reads TGTGCCAGCCGGGGGCTAGCGGGCGGCACAGATACGCAGTATTTT.

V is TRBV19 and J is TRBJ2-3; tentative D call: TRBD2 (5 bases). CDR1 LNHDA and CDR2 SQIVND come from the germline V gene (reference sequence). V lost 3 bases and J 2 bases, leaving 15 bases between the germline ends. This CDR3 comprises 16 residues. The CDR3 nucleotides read TGTGCCAGTAGTATGACTAAAGGGCAATCCACAGATACGCAGTATTTT. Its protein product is CASSMTKGQSTDTQYF.

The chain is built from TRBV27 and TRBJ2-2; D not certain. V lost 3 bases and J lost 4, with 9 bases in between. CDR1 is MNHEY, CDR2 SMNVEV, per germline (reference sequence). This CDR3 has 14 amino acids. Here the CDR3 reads CASSFGVTTGELFF. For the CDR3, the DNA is TGTGCCAGCAGTTTTGGGGTTACCACCGGGGAGCTGTTTTTT.

The DNA of the CDR3 is TGCAGCGCTGACCTGGACGGGAACACTGAAGCTTTCTTT. This encodes CSADLDGNTEAFF. This chain joins TRBV29-1 and TRBJ1-1; D gene unclear. In germline, CDR1 is SQVTM, CDR2 ANQGSEA. The CDR3 has 13 amino acids. Trimming cost V 7 bases and J 1 base, with 13 bases left between them.

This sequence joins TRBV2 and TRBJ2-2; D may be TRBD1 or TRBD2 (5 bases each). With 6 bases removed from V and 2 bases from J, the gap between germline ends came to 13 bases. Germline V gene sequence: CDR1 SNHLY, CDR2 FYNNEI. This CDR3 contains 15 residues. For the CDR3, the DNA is TGTGCCAGCAGGTCCGGGACGGCTAACACCGGGGAGCTGTTTTTT. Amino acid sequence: CASRSGTANTGELFF.

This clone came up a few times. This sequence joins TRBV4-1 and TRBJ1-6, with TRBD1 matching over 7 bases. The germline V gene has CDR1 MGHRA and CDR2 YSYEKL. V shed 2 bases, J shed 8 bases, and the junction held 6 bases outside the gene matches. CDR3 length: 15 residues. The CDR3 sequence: CASSQPTGKDSPLHF. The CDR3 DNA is TGCGCCAGCAGCCAACCGACAGGGAAGGATTCACCCCTCCACTTT.

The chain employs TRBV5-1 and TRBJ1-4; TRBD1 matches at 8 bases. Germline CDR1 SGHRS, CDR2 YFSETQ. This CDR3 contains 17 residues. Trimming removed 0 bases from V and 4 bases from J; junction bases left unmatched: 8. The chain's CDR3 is CASSLGTGPALNEKLFF. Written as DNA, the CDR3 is TGCGCCAGCAGCTTGGGGACAGGGCCCGCTCTTAATGAAAAACTGTTTTTT.

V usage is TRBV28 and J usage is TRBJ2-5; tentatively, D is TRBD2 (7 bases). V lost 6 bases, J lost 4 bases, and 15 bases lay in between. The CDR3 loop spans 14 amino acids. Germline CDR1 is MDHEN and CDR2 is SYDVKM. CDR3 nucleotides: TGTGCCAGCAGGGCTGTCGGGGGGCGAGAGACCCAGTACTTC. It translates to CASRAVGGRETQYF.

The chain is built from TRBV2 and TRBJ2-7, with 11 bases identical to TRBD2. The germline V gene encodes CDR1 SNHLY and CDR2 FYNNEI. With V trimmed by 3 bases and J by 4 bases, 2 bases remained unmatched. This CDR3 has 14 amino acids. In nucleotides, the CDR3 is TGTGCCAGCAGTGAGGGGACTAGCGGATACGAGCAGTACTTC. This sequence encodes CASSEGTSGYEQYF.

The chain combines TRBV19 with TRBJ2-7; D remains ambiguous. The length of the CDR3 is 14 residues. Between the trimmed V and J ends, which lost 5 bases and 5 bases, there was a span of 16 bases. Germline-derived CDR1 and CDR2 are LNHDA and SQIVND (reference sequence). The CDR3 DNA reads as TGTGCCAGTAGTGATAAGGATTATTCCCACGAGCAGTACTTC. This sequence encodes CASSDKDYSHEQYF.

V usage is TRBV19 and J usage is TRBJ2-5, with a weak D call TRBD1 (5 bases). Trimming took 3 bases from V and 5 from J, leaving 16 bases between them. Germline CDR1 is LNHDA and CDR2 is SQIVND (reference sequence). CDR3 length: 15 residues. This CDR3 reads CASSILAGPSETQYF. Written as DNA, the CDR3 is TGTGCCAGTAGTATCCTGGCAGGGCCGTCCGAGACCCAGTACTTC.

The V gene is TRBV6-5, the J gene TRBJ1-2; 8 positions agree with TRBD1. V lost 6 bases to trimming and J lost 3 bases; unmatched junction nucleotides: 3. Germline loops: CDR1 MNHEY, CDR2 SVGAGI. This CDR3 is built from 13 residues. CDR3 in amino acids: CASRGQEHYGYTF. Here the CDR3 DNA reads TGTGCCAGCAGGGGACAGGAACACTATGGCTACACCTTC.

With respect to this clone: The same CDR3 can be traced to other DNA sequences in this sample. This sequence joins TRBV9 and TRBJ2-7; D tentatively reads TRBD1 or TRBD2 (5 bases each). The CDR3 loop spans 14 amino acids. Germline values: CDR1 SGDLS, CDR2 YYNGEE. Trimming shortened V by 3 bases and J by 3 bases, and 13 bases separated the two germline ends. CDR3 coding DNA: TGTGCCAGCAGCGCCCTGGGGACGAGCTACGAGCAGTACTTC. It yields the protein CASSALGTSYEQYF.

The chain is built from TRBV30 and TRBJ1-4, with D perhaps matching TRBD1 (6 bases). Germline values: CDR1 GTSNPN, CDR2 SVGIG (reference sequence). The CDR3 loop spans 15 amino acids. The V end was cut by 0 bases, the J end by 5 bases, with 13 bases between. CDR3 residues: CAWSVQGTPNEKLFF. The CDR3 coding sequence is TGTGCCTGGAGTGTACAAGGGACACCGAATGAAAAACTGTTTTTT.